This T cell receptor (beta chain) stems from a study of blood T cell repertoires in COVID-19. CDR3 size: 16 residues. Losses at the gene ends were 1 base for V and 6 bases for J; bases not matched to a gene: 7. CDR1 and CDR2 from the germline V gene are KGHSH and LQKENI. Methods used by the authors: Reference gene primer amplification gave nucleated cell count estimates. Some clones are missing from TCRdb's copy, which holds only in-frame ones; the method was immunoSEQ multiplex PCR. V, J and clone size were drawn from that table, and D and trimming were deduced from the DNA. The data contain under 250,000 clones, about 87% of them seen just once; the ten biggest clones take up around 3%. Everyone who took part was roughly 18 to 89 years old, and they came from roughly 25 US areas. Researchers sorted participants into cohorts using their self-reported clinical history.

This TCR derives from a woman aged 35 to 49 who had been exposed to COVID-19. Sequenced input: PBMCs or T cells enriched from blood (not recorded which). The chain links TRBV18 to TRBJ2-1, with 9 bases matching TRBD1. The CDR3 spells CASSPQGQGSGNEQFF. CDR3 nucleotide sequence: TGTGCCAGCTCACCACAGGGACAGGGTAGTGGCAATGAGCAGTTCTTC.